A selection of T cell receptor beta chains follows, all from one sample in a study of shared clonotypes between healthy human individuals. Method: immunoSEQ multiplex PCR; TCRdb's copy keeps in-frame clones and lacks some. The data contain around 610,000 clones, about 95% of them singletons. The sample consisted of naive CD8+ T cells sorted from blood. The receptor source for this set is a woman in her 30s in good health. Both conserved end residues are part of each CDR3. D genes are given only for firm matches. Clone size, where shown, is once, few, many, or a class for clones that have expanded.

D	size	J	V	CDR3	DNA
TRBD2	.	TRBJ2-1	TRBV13	CASSFHASGRGQFF	TGTGCCAGCAGCTTCCATGCTAGCGGGAGAGGACAGTTCTTC
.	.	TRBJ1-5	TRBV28	CASRDPRANQPQHF	TGTGCCAGCAGGGATCCGCGGGCCAATCAGCCCCAGCATTTT
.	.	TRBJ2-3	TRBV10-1	CASSEGDTDTQYF	TGCGCCAGCAGTGAGGGGGACACAGATACGCAGTATTTT
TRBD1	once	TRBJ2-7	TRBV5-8	CASSRGRQGVYF	TGTGCCAGCAGCCGGGGGCGACAGGGGGTTTACTTC
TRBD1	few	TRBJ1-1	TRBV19	CASRPNRDSFMNTEAFF	TGTGCCAGTAGACCAAATCGGGACAGTTTCATGAACACTGAAGCTTTCTTT
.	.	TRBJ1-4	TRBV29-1	CSVELQDNEKLFF	TGCAGCGTTGAATTACAGGATAATGAAAAACTGTTTTTT
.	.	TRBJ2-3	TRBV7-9	CASSPESRTQYF	TGTGCCAGCAGCCCCGAGTCACGCACGCAGTATTTT
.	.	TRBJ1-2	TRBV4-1	CASSLGAGSYGYTF	TGCGCCAGCAGCCTTGGAGCAGGGAGCTATGGCTACACCTTC
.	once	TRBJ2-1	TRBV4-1	CASSQDAPALADNEQFF	TGCGCCAGCAGCCAAGATGCCCCCGCGCTGGCGGACAATGAGCAGTTCTTC
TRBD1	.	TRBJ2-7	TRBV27	CASWTGASYEQYF	TGTGCCAGCTGGACAGGGGCCTCCTACGAGCAGTACTTC
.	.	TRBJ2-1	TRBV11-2	CASSLVSAGSYNEQFF	TGTGCCAGCAGCTTAGTTAGCGCAGGGTCCTACAATGAGCAGTTCTTC
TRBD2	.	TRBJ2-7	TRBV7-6	CASSRLAGGHEQYF	TGTGCCAGCAGTCGACTAGCGGGAGGTCACGAGCAGTACTTC
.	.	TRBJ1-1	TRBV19	CASSIDEAYTEAFF	TGTGCCAGTAGTATTGATGAAGCATACACTGAAGCTTTCTTT
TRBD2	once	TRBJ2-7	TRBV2	CASLRGSPYEQYF	TGTGCCAGCTTACGCGGGAGTCCCTACGAGCAGTACTTC
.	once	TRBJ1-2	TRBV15	CATSRANPLYGYTF	TGTGCCACCAGCAGAGCGAACCCTCTCTATGGCTACACCTTC
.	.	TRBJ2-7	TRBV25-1	CASSTTGLRTYEQYF	TGTGCCAGCAGTACAACGGGACTCAGAACCTACGAGCAGTACTTC
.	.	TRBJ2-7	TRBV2	CASSGSLDIYEQYF	TGTGCCAGCAGTGGAAGCTTAGACATCTACGAGCAGTACTTC
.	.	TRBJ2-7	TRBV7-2	CASSLTIPYEQYF	TGTGCCAGCAGCCTAACCATCCCCTACGAGCAGTACTTC
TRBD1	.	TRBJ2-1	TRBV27	CASSFGPDRGNEQFF	TGTGCCAGCAGTTTTGGCCCAGACAGGGGAAATGAGCAGTTCTTC
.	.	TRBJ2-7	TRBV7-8	CASSPSGLYEQYF	TGTGCCAGCAGCCCCTCGGGACTTTACGAGCAGTACTTC
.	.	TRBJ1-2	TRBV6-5	CASSWGETGNYGYTF	TGTGCCAGCAGTTGGGGGGAGACAGGCAACTATGGCTACACCTTC
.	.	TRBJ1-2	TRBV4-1	CASSQDVTTNYGYTF	TGCGCCAGCAGCCAAGATGTAACGACTAACTATGGCTACACCTTC
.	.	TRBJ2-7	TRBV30	CAWSAGTLGEQYF	TGTGCCTGGAGTGCCGGTACCTTGGGCGAGCAGTACTTC
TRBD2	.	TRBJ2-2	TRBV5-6	CASSLGLAGAIGELFF	TGTGCCAGCAGCCTAGGACTAGCGGGAGCAATCGGGGAGCTGTTTTTT
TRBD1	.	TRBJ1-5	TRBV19	CASSTLPGQARNQPQHF	TGTGCCAGTAGTACGTTACCGGGACAGGCGCGCAATCAGCCCCAGCATTTT
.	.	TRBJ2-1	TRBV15	CAIAGQPYNEQFF	TGTGCCATTGCAGGACAGCCTTACAATGAGCAGTTCTTC
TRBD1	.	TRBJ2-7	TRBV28	CASSTLLGQMNRGDEQYF	TGTGCCAGCAGTACCCTACTCGGTCAGATGAACAGGGGTGACGAGCAGTACTTC
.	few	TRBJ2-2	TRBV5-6	CASSFGGELFF	TGTGCCAGCAGCTTCGGCGGGGAGCTGTTTTTT
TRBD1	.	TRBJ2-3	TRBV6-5	CASSYGTGATQYF	TGTGCCAGCAGTTACGGGACAGGAGCTACGCAGTATTTT
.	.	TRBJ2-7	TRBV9	CASSPGGSSYEQYF	TGTGCCAGCAGCCCTGGGGGGAGCTCCTACGAGCAGTACTTC
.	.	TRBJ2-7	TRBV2	CASSEAGGYYEQYF	TGTGCCAGCAGTGAAGCTGGTGGTTACTACGAGCAGTACTTC
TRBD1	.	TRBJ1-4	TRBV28	CASSLHRDRVGDNEKLFF	TGTGCCAGCAGTTTACACCGGGACAGGGTGGGGGATAATGAAAAACTGTTTTTT
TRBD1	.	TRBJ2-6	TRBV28	CASSSPLLTGSRSGANVLTF	TGTGCCAGCAGTTCCCCCCTATTGACAGGGAGCCGGTCTGGGGCCAACGTCCTGACTTTC
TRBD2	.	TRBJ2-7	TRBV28	CASSSLLTKRELDEQYF	TGTGCCAGCAGTTCCCTCCTGACTAAGCGGGAGCTCGACGAGCAGTACTTC
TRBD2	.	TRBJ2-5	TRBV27	CASVSGETQYF	TGTGCCAGCGTTAGCGGGGAGACCCAGTACTTC
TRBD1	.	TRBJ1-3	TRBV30	CAWSGGQGSLNTIYF	TGTGCCTGGAGCGGGGGACAGGGAAGTTTGAACACCATATATTTT
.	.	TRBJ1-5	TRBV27	CASRGTNSNQPQHF	TGTGCCAGCAGGGGCACAAATAGCAATCAGCCCCAGCATTTT
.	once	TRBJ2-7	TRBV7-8	CASSEKSSYEQYF	TGTGCCAGCAGCGAAAAGTCTTCCTACGAGCAGTACTTC
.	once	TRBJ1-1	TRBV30	CAWSVAAGQCEAFF	TGTGCCTGGAGTGTCGCCGCCGGGCAGTGTGAAGCTTTCTTT
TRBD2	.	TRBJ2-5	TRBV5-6	CASSLALLAGEIQETQYF	TGTGCCAGCAGCTTGGCCTTACTAGCGGGAGAGATCCAAGAGACCCAGTACTTC
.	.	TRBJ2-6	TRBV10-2	CASSEPGPEAGANVLTF	TGCGCCAGCAGTGAACCGGGACCAGAAGCTGGGGCCAACGTCCTGACTTTC
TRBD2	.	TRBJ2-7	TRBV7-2	CASSFIGTIYEQYF	TGTGCCAGCAGCTTCATTGGGACTATCTACGAGCAGTACTTC
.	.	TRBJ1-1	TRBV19	CASSIGVMNTEAFF	TGTGCCAGTAGTATCGGGGTTATGAACACTGAAGCTTTCTTT
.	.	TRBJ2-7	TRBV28	CASSLIPTLLRPKDEQYF	TGTGCCAGCAGTTTAATCCCCACTTTACTACGCCCGAAGGACGAGCAGTACTTC
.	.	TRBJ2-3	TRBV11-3	CASSLSTGSTDTQYF	TGTGCCAGCAGCTTATCAACAGGGTCTACAGATACGCAGTATTTT
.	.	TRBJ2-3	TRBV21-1	CASSSSPRDTQYF	TGTGCCAGCAGCTCATCCCCAAGAGATACGCAGTATTTT